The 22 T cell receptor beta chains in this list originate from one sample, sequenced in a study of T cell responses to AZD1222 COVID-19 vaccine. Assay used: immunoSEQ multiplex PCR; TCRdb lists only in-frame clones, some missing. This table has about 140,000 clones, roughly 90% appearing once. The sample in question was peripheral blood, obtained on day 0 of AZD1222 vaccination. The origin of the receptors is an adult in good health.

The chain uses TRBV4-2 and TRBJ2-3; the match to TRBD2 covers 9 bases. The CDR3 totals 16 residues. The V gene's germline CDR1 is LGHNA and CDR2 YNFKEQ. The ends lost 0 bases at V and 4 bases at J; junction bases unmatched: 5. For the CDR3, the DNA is TGTGCCAGCAGCCAAGATTTTAGCGGGAGCCCAGATACGCAGTATTTT. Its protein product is CASSQDFSGSPDTQYF.

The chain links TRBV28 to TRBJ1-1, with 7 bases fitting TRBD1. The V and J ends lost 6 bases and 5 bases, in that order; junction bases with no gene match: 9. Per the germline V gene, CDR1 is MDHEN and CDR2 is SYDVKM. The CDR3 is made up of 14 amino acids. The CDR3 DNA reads TGTGCCAGCAGCCTGGGAGGGGGCCAGACTGAAGCTTTCTTT. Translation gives CASSLGGGQTEAFF.

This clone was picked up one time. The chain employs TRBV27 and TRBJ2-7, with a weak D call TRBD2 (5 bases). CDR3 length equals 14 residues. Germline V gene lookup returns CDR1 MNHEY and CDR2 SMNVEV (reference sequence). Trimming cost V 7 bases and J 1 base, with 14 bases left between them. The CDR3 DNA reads TGTGCCAGCATGACTAACCGAGCTTCCTACGAGCAGTACTTC. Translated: CASMTNRASYEQYF.

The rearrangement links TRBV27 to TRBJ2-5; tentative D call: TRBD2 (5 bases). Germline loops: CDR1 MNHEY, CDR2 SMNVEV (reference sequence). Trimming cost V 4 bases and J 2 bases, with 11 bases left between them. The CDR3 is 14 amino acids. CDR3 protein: CASSSWTGQETQYF. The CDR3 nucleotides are TGTGCCAGCAGTTCCTGGACTGGGCAAGAGACCCAGTACTTC.

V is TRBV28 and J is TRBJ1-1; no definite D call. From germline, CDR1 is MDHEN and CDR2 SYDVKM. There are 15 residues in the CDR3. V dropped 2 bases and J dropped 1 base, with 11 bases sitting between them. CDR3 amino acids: CASSLLGRANTEAFF. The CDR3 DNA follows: TGTGCCAGCAGTTTACTCGGCCGGGCGAACACTGAAGCTTTCTTT.

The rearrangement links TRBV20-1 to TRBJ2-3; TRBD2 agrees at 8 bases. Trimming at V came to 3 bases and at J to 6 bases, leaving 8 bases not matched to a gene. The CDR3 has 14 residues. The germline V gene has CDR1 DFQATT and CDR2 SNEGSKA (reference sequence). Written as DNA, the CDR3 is TGCAGTGCTAGTGGTAGCGGGGCCTTCGATACGCAGTATTTT. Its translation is CSASGSGAFDTQYF.

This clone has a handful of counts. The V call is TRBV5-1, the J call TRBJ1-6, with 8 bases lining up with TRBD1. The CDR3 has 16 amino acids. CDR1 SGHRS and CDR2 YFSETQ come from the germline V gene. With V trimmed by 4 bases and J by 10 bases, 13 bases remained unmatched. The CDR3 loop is CASSTDGQGSGSPLHF. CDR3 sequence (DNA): TGCGCCAGCAGCACGGACGGACAGGGAAGCGGATCACCCCTCCACTTT.

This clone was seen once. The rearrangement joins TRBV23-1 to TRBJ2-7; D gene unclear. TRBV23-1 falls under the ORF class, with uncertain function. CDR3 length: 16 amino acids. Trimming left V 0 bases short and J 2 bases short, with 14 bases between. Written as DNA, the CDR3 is TGCGCCAGCAGTCAATCTTGCACAGCGAGAACCTACGAGCAGTACTTC. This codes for CASSQSCTARTYEQYF.

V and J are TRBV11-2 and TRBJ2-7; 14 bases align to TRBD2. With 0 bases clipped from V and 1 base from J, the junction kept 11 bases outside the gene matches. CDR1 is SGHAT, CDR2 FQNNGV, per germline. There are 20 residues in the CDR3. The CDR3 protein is CASSLDRESGLAGVSYEQYF. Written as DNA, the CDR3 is TGTGCCAGCAGCTTAGATAGGGAGTCGGGACTAGCGGGGGTTTCCTACGAGCAGTACTTC. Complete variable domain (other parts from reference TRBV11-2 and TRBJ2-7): EAGVAQSPRYKIIEKRQSVAFWCNPISGHATLYWYQQILGQGPKLLIQFQNNGVVDDSQLPKDRFSAERLKGVDSTLKIQPAKLEDSAVYLCASSLDRESGLAGVSYEQYFGPGTRLTVT.

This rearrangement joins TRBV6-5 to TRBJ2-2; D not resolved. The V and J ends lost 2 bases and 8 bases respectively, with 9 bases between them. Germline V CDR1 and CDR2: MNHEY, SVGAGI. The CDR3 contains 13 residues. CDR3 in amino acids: CASSYNWGGELFF. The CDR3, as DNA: TGTGCCAGCAGTTACAACTGGGGTGGGGAGCTGTTTTTT.

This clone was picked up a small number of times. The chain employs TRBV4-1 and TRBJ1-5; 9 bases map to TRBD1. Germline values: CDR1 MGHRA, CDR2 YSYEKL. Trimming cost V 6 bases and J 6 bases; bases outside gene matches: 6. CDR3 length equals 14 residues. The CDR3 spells CASRGTGFGQPQHF. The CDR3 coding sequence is TGCGCCAGCAGAGGGACAGGGTTCGGTCAGCCCCAGCATTTT.

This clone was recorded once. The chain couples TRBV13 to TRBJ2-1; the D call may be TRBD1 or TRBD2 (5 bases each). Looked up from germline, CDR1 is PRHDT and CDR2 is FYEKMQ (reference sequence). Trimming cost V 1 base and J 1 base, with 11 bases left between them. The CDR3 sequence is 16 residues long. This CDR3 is CASSLVGETSYNEQFF. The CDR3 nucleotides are TGTGCCAGCAGCTTAGTAGGGGAGACGTCCTACAATGAGCAGTTCTTC.

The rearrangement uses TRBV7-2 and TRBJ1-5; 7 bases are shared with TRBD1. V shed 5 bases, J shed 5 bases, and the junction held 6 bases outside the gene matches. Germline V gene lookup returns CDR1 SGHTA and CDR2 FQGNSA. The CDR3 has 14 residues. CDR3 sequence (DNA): TGTGCCAGCAGCCTATGGACAGGCGATCAGCCCCAGCATTTT. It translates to CASSLWTGDQPQHF.

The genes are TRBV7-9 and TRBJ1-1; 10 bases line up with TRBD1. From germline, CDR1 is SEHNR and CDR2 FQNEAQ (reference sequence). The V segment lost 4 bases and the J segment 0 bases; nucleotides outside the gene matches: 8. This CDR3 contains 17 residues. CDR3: CASSSGQGRNLNTEAFF. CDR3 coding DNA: TGTGCCAGCAGCTCGGGACAGGGGCGAAACTTGAACACTGAAGCTTTCTTT. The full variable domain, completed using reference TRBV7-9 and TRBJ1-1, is DTGVSQNPRHKITKRGQNVTFRCDPISEHNRLYWYRQTLGQGPEFLTYFQNEAQLEKSRLLSDRFSAERPKGSFSTLEIQRTEQGDSAMYLCASSSGQGRNLNTEAFFGQGTRLTVV.

CDR3 in amino acids: CASSPGYGYTF. CDR3 sequence (DNA): TGCGCCAGCAGCCCAGGATACGGCTACACCTTC. The chain joins TRBV4-1 to TRBJ1-2; D ambiguous. This CDR3 is built from 11 residues. Trimming left V 4 bases short and J 8 bases short, with 8 bases between. The germline V gene encodes CDR1 MGHRA and CDR2 YSYEKL.

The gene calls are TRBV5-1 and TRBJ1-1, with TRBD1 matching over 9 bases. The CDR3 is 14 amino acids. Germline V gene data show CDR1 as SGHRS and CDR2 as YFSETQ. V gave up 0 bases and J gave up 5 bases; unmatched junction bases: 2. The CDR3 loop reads CASSLGGQGTEAFF. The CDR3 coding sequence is TGCGCCAGCAGCTTGGGGGGACAGGGAACTGAAGCTTTCTTT.

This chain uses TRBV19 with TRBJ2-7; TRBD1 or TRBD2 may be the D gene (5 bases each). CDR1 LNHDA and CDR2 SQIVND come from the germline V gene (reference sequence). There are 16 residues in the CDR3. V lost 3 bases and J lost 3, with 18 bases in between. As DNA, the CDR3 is TGTGCCAGTAGTATGACCGGGACGGTCACCATCTACGAGCAGTACTTC. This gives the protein CASSMTGTVTIYEQYF. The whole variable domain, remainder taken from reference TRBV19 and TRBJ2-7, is DGGITQSPKYLFRKEGQNVTLSCEQNLNHDAMYWYRQDPGQGLRLIYYSQIVNDFQKGDIAEGYSVSREKKESFPLTVTSAQKNPTAFYLCASSMTGTVTIYEQYFGPGTRLTVT.

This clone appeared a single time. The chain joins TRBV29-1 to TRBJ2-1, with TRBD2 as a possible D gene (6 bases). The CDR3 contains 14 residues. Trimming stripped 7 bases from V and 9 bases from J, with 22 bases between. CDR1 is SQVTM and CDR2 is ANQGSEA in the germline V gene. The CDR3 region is CSAWVGGRRGEQFF. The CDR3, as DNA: TGCAGCGCCTGGGTCGGGGGACGGAGGGGTGAGCAGTTCTTC.

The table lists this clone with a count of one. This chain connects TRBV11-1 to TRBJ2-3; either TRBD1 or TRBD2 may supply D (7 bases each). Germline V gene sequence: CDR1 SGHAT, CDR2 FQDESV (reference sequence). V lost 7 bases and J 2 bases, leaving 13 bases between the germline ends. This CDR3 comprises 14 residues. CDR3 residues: CASTRGGVTDTQYF. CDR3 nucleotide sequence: TGTGCCAGCACCAGGGGGGGAGTCACAGATACGCAGTATTTT.

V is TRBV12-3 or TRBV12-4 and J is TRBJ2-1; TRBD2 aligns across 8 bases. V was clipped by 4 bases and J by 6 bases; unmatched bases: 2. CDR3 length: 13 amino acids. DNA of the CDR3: TGTGCCAGCAGTTCGGGGGGGCCCAATGAGCAGTTCTTC. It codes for CASSSGGPNEQFF.

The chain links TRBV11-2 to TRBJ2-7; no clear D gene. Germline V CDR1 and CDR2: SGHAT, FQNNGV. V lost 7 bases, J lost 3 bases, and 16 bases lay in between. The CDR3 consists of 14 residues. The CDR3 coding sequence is TGTGCCAGCACCCTAACTGGGCTTCACTACGAGCAGTACTTC. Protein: CASTLTGLHYEQYF.

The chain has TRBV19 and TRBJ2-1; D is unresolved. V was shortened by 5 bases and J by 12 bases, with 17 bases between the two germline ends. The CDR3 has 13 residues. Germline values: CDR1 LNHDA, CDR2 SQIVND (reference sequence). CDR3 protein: CASSVVGRTGQFF. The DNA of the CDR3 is TGTGCCAGTAGTGTCGTAGGTAGGACCGGGCAGTTCTTC.